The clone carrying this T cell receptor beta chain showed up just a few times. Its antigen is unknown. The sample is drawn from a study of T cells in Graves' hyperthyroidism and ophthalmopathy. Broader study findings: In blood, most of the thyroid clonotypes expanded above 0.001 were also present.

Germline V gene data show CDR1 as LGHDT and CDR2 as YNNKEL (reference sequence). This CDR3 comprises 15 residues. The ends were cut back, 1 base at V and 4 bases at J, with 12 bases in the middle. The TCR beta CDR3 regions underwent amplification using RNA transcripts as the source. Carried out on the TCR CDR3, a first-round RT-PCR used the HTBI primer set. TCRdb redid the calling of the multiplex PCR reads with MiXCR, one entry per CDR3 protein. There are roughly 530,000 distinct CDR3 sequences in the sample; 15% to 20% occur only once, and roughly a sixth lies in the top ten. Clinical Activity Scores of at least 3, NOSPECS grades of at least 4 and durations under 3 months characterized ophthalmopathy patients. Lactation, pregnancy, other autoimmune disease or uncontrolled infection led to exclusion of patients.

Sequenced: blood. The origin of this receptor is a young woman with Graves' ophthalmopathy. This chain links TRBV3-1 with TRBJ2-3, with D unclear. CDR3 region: CASSQAPTAPDTQYF. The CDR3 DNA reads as TGTGCCAGCAGCCAAGCCCCCACTGCTCCAGATACGCAGTATTTT.